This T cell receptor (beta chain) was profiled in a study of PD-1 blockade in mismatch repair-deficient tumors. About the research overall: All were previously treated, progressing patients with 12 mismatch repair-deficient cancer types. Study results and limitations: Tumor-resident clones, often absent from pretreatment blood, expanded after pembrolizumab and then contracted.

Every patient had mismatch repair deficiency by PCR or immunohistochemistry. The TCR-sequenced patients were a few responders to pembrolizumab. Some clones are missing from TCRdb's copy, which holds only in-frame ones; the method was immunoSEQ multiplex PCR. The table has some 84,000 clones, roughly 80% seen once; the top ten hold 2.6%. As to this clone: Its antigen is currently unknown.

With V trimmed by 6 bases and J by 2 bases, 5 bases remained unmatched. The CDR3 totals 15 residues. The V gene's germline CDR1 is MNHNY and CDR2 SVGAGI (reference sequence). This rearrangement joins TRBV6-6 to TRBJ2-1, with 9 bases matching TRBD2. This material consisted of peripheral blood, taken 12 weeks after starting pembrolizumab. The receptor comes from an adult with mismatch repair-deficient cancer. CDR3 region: CASSRTSATYNEQFF. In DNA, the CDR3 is TGTGCCAGCAGCAGGACTAGCGCGACCTACAATGAGCAGTTCTTC.